The 19 T cell receptor beta chains presented below share a single source sample, sequenced in a study of identical twins. TCRdb redid the calling of the 5' RACE reads with MiXCR, one entry per CDR3 protein. The sample has 200,000 to 300,000 distinct CDR3 sequences, over 9.5% seen once; the top ten hold 9% to 10%. The source material was memory T cells sorted from blood. The receptors shown here come from a man between 45 and 60 years old in good health.

This clonotype was detected many times. V and J are TRBV5-1 and TRBJ2-7; 7 bases agree with TRBD1. Losses at the gene ends were 3 bases for V and 3 bases for J; bases not matched to a gene: 6. The CDR3 consists of 14 residues. From germline, CDR1 is SGHRS and CDR2 YFSETQ. CDR3: CASSSQGNDYEQYF. CDR3 bases: TGCGCCAGCAGCTCACAGGGGAATGACTACGAGCAGTACTTC.

This clonotype was counted a few times. CDR3 amino acids: CASSQVRDGNQPQHF. The CDR3 DNA is TGTGCCAGCAGCCAAGTTAGGGACGGGAATCAGCCCCAGCATTTT. The genes are TRBV4-2 and TRBJ1-5; maybe TRBD1 (5 bases). There are 15 residues in the CDR3. Germline assignment: CDR1 LGHNA and CDR2 YNFKEQ. V was shortened by 1 base and J by 4 bases, with 11 bases between the two germline ends.

The V gene is TRBV5-1, the J gene TRBJ1-2; no clear D gene. Germline loops: CDR1 SGHRS, CDR2 YFSETQ. CDR3 length: 12 residues. Trimming removed 3 bases from V and 3 bases from J, with 6 bases in between. CDR3 in amino acids: CASSSGDYGYTF. The CDR3 nucleotides are TGCGCCAGCAGCTCCGGGGACTATGGCTACACCTTC.

This clonotype was picked up a small number of times. The V gene is TRBV25-1, the J gene TRBJ1-3; D remains ambiguous. Germline values: CDR1 MGHDK, CDR2 SYGVNS. This CDR3 is built from 12 residues. V dropped 7 bases and J dropped 2 bases, with 6 bases sitting between them. The CDR3, as DNA: TGTGCCAGCACTGCCGCTGGAAACACCATATATTTT. Encoded protein: CASTAAGNTIYF.

The chain links TRBV5-8 to TRBJ1-1; D may be TRBD1 (5 bases). Germline assignment: CDR1 SGHTS and CDR2 YDEGEE. The germline V and J ends were trimmed by 4 bases and 0 bases, with 13 bases remaining between them. The CDR3 contains 15 residues. As DNA, the CDR3 is TGTGCCAGCAGCGGGGGGACGGACCTGAACACTGAAGCTTTCTTT. Translating gives CASSGGTDLNTEAFF. Full variable domain (outside the CDR3, taken from reference TRBV5-8 and TRBJ1-1): EAGVTQSPTHLIKTRGQQATLRCSPISGHTSVYWYQQALGLGLQFLLWYDEGEERNRGNFPPRFSGRQFPNYSSELNVNALELEDSALYLCASSGGTDLNTEAFFGQGTRLTVV.

The V and J genes are TRBV25-1 and TRBJ2-5; 7 nucleotides agree with TRBD2. The CDR3 loop spans 14 amino acids. Germline V lookup: CDR1 MGHDK, CDR2 SYGVNS. V trimming: 5 bases; J trimming: 5 bases; junction bases outside the gene matches: 8. The CDR3: CASSRGVGKETQYF. In DNA form, the CDR3 reads TGTGCCAGCAGTCGGGGGGTAGGGAAGGAGACCCAGTACTTC.

This clonotype was picked up a small number of times. The chain couples TRBV11-1 to TRBJ2-7; weak D call: TRBD2 (5 bases). Germline lookup yields CDR1 SGHAT and CDR2 FQDESV (reference sequence). V was shortened by 5 bases and J by 6 bases, with 14 bases between the two germline ends. The CDR3 has 13 amino acids. CDR3 sequence (DNA): TGTGCCAGCAGCCCCGGACTGGTAATCGAGCAGTACTTC. It is translated as CASSPGLVIEQYF.

The table lists this clonotype with many counts. The genes are TRBV12-3 or TRBV12-4 and TRBJ1-2; D is perhaps TRBD1 (5 bases). The CDR3 spans 16 residues. The ends were cut back, 5 bases at V and 1 base at J, with 17 bases in the middle. The CDR3 here is CASSHSTGGFNYGYTF. CDR3 DNA sequence: TGTGCCAGCAGTCACTCAACGGGGGGGTTTAACTATGGCTACACCTTC.

A few counts support this clonotype. This sequence joins TRBV5-1 and TRBJ2-1, with TRBD1 as a possible D gene (5 bases). This CDR3 spans 16 amino acids. The V gene lost 0 bases and the J gene lost 3 bases, with 13 bases spanning the gap. Germline V gene sequence: CDR1 SGHRS, CDR2 YFSETQ. CDR3 in DNA: TGCGCCAGCAGCTTGGGCGACAGCACTTTCTACAATGAGCAGTTCTTC. Protein: CASSLGDSTFYNEQFF.

The rearrangement uses TRBV4-3 and TRBJ1-6; no clear D gene. The length of the CDR3 is 15 residues. CDR1 and CDR2 (germline): LGHNA, YSLEER. The ends were cut back, 1 base at V and 10 bases at J, with 14 bases in the middle. CDR3 sequence reads: CASSQVRGSGSPLHF. The DNA for the CDR3 is TGCGCCAGCAGCCAAGTACGAGGGTCTGGCTCACCCCTCCACTTT.

The genes are TRBV5-5 and TRBJ2-5; TRBD2 is a possible D gene (6 bases). The germline CDR1 and CDR2 sequences are SGHKS and YYEKEE (reference sequence). The length of the CDR3 is 14 residues. V was pared by 0 bases and J by 8 bases, with 14 bases between. The CDR3 nucleotides read TGTGCCAGCAGCTTGGGACAGAGGGAGGATACCCAGTACTTC. Protein: CASSLGQREDTQYF.

This clonotype came up a few times. V usage is TRBV28 and J usage is TRBJ1-2; D possibly corresponds to TRBD1 (5 bases). V was shortened by 6 bases and J by 8 bases, with 19 bases between the two germline ends. Germline CDR1 MDHEN, CDR2 SYDVKM. The length of the CDR3 is 14 residues. The CDR3 reads CASRPLGPDGGYTF. The CDR3 coding sequence is TGTGCCAGCAGGCCCCTGGGACCGGACGGCGGCTACACCTTC.

This clonotype was recorded many times. The rearrangement links TRBV7-2 to TRBJ1-3; D not certain. V was trimmed by 3 bases and J by 2 bases, leaving 11 bases between them. The CDR3 has 15 amino acids. The V gene's germline CDR1 is SGHTA and CDR2 FQGNSA. CDR3 region: CASSFAGSTGNTIYF. For the CDR3, the DNA is TGTGCCAGCAGCTTCGCGGGGTCAACTGGAAACACCATATATTTT. Together with reference TRBV7-2 and TRBJ1-3, the CDR3 gives the full variable domain: GAGVSQSPSNKVTEKGKDVELRCDPISGHTALYWYRQSLGQGLEFLIYFQGNSAPDKSGLPSDRFSAERTGGSVSTLTIQRTQQEDSAVYLCASSFAGSTGNTIYFGEGSWLTVV.

In this sample, this clonotype turned up a few times. The V call is TRBV7-2, the J call TRBJ2-5; D could derive from TRBD1 or TRBD2 (5 bases each). The CDR3 covers 15 residues. V lost 2 bases, J lost 4 bases, and 14 bases lay in between. Germline CDR1 SGHTA, CDR2 FQGNSA. The CDR3 region is CASSLNPGRSETQYF. The CDR3 DNA reads as TGTGCCAGCAGCTTAAATCCAGGGAGATCAGAGACCCAGTACTTC. Complete variable domain (other parts from reference TRBV7-2 and TRBJ2-5): GAGVSQSPSNKVTEKGKDVELRCDPISGHTALYWYRQSLGQGLEFLIYFQGNSAPDKSGLPSDRFSAERTGGSVSTLTIQRTQQEDSAVYLCASSLNPGRSETQYFGPGTRLLVL.

The genes are TRBV29-1 and TRBJ2-6, with a possible D match to TRBD1 (6 bases). V lost 4 bases to trimming and J lost 2 bases, with 15 bases between them. Germline loops: CDR1 SQVTM, CDR2 ANQGSEA. The CDR3 is 16 residues long. CDR3 amino acids: CSVVSRGGTGANVLTF. The CDR3 coding sequence is TGCAGCGTTGTAAGCAGGGGTGGTACTGGGGCCAACGTCCTGACTTTC.

This clonotype was detected ten times or more. This chain joins TRBV20-1 and TRBJ2-6; 11 bases match TRBD2. The CDR3 runs to 17 residues. Germline trimming cut 3 bases from V and 3 bases from J; bases unmatched to any gene: 7. In germline, CDR1 is DFQATT, CDR2 SNEGSKA (reference sequence). The CDR3 loop reads CSASVASGGNGANVLTF. The CDR3, as DNA: TGCAGTGCTAGTGTCGCTAGCGGGGGGAATGGGGCCAACGTCCTGACTTTC.

This chain links TRBV5-1 with TRBJ2-7, with a tentative D call TRBD1 (6 bases). Trimming removed 4 bases at V and 6 bases at J, with 11 bases between. The germline V gene encodes CDR1 SGHRS and CDR2 YFSETQ. The CDR3 is 12 residues long. Here the CDR3 reads CASSNDRSEQYF. The CDR3 coding sequence is TGCGCCAGCAGCAACGACAGGAGCGAGCAGTACTTC.

This clonotype was found a few times. V and J are TRBV5-4 and TRBJ2-1; a possible D gene is TRBD2 (5 bases). V dropped 3 bases and J dropped 9 bases, with 10 bases sitting between them. Per germline, CDR1 SGHNT and CDR2 YYREEE (reference sequence). CDR3 size: 12 residues. The CDR3 DNA reads TGTGCCAGCAGCTCAATTGGGAGTGAGCAGTTCTTC. Translated: CASSSIGSEQFF. The variable domain in full, completed from reference TRBV5-4 and TRBJ2-1, reads ETGVTQSPTHLIKTRGQQVTLRCSSQSGHNTVSWYQQALGQGPQFIFQYYREEENGRGNFPPRFSGLQFPNYSSELNVNALELDDSALYLCASSSIGSEQFFGPGTRLTVL.

Of note for this clonotype: A much larger clone differs by one base, so this may be a read error. The final CDR3 position lacks the conserved phenylalanine or tryptophan, pointing to a likely read error. The chain combines TRBV18 with TRBJ2-1, with 7 bases that match TRBD1. V shed 5 bases and J 5 bases; nucleotides not matched to a gene: 15. The length of the CDR3 is 17 residues. Per germline, CDR1 KGHSH and CDR2 LQKENI. CDR3 amino acids: CASSTRQGGSNHNEQFI. The CDR3 nucleotides read TGTGCCAGCTCAACCCGACAGGGTGGAAGTAATCACAATGAGCAGTTCATC.